This TCR beta chain was sequenced during a study of blood T cell repertoires in COVID-19. Study overall: Acute-phase and convalescent COVID-19 samples originated in the United States, Italy and Spain. Sample material is recorded as cDNA or gDNA derived from T cells, B-cell-depleted T cells, or PBMCs.

Methods used by the authors: By means of reference gene primer amplification, nucleated cell counts were estimated. Repertoires were generated with immunoSEQ multiplex PCR, while TCRdb's copy carries only in-frame clones and drops some. For V, J and clone size, that table is used; D and trimming come from the DNA. The sample carries 150,000 or so clones, 86% recorded once. The V end was cut by 5 bases, the J end by 3 bases, with 12 bases between. This CDR3 is 14 amino acids long. The germline V gene encodes CDR1 SGHRS and CDR2 YFSETQ. This TCR derives from a man in his fifties with active or convalescent COVID-19. This chain joins TRBV5-1 and TRBJ2-1, with D possibly TRBD2 on 5 matching bases. The sequencing sample was made of peripheral blood. DNA for the CDR3: TGCGCCAGCAGTTCGAGCGGAGGCTACAATGAGCAGTTCTTC. It is translated as CASSSSGGYNEQFF. The full variable domain, completed using reference TRBV5-1 and TRBJ2-1, is KAGVTQTPRYLIKTRGQQVTLSCSPISGHRSVSWYQQTPGQGLQFLFEYFSETQRNKGNFPGRFSGRQFSNSRSEMNVSTLELGDSALYLCASSSSGGYNEQFFGPGTRLTVL.